The sequence of this T cell receptor beta chain was determined in a study of blood T cell repertoires in COVID-19. Germline V lookup: CDR1 LNHDA, CDR2 SQIVND (reference sequence). V lost 6 bases to trimming and J lost 5 bases; unmatched junction nucleotides: 9. The CDR3 loop spans 16 amino acids. Measured with immunoSEQ multiplex PCR; TCRdb has only the in-frame clones, and not every one. This table holds 650,000 to 800,000 clones, more than 80% found once. The sequencing input was peripheral blood. The sequence was obtained from a woman between 18 and 30 years old with acute or convalescent COVID-19. The rearrangement uses TRBV19 and TRBJ2-5; 13 nucleotides align to TRBD2. The CDR3 DNA is TGTGCCAGTAGCCACGGGACTAGCGGGGTGAGGGAGACCCAGTACTTC. Translated: CASSHGTSGVRETQYF.